A single sample is the source of the 7 T cell receptor beta chains below, sequenced in a study of CD8 T cells in Susac syndrome. Random hexamers were used to reverse transcribe an amount of about 0.5 to 1 ug RNA. TCRdb independently ran MiXCR on the immunoSEQ multiplex PCR reads; one entry per CDR3 protein. The table has 170,000 or so distinct CDR3 sequences, 95% to 97% seen once. Sequencing was performed on CD4+ T cells from PBMCs. These receptors were obtained from a human donor with Susac syndrome.

The chain uses TRBV7-8 and TRBJ2-3; 10 bases are a match to TRBD2. Per the germline V gene, CDR1 is SGHVS and CDR2 is FQNEAQ. The trim removed 1 base at V and 4 bases at J, leaving 5 bases unmatched. This CDR3 has 16 amino acids. DNA of the CDR3: TGTGCCAGCAGCTTAGATCTAGCGGGGGTGGCAGATACGCAGTATTTT. The encoded protein is CASSLDLAGVADTQYF. The full variable domain, completed using reference TRBV7-8 and TRBJ2-3, is GAGVSQSPRYKVAKRGQDVALRCDPISGHVSLFWYQQALGQGPEFLTYFQNEAQLDKSGLPSDRFFAERPEGSVSTLKIQRTQQEDSAVYLCASSLDLAGVADTQYFGPGTRLTVL.

V and J are TRBV12-3 or TRBV12-4 and TRBJ2-7; the D is unclear. CDR3 length equals 14 residues. V lost 4 bases to trimming and J lost 0 bases, with 10 bases between them. The DNA of the CDR3 is TGTGCCAGCAGTTCAAGCCGTAGCTCCTACGAGCAGTACTTC. It yields the protein CASSSSRSSYEQYF.

This chain links TRBV12-3 or TRBV12-4 with TRBJ2-3, with 12 nucleotides matching TRBD2. The CDR3 has 14 amino acids. V was pared by 5 bases and J by 8 bases, with 5 bases of the junction left unmatched. The CDR3 loop reads CASSTGTSGFTQYF. The DNA of the CDR3 is TGTGCCAGCAGTACCGGGACTAGCGGGTTTACGCAGTATTTT.

V gene TRBV9 combines with J gene TRBJ2-5; 8 bases line up with TRBD2. V gave up 0 bases and J gave up 0 bases; unmatched junction bases: 7. This CDR3 is built from 17 residues. Germline assignment: CDR1 SGDLS and CDR2 YYNGEE. CDR3: CASSVAGGRSYQETQYF. In nucleotides, the CDR3 is TGTGCCAGCAGCGTAGCGGGAGGGCGGAGCTACCAAGAGACCCAGTACTTC.

As regards this clonotype: The junction and the germline gene differ at one end; a read error may be behind it. V usage is TRBV30 and J usage is TRBJ2-1; no clear D. The length of the CDR3 is 11 residues. CDR1 is GTSNPN, CDR2 SVGIG, per germline (reference sequence). The CDR3 region is CAWSRTEFPRF. Here the CDR3 DNA reads TGTGCCTGGAGTAGGACCGAGTTCCCCCGCTTC.

The chain uses TRBV12-3 or TRBV12-4 and TRBJ2-2; perhaps TRBD1 as D (5 bases). The V end lost 5 bases, the J end lost 6 bases, and 10 bases lay between the germline ends. This CDR3 has 13 residues. The chain's CDR3 is CASSIRGAGELFF. CDR3 nucleotide sequence: TGTGCCAGCAGTATTAGGGGTGCCGGGGAGCTGTTTTTT.

The chain combines TRBV9 with TRBJ1-3, with D possibly being TRBD1 (5 bases). The germline V and J ends were trimmed by 4 bases and 4 bases, with 15 bases remaining between them. The CDR3 is 15 amino acids. Germline values: CDR1 SGDLS, CDR2 YYNGEE. For the CDR3, the DNA is TGTGCCAGCAGCCCATTTCGGGACGTAGGAAACACCATATATTTT. Encoded protein: CASSPFRDVGNTIYF.